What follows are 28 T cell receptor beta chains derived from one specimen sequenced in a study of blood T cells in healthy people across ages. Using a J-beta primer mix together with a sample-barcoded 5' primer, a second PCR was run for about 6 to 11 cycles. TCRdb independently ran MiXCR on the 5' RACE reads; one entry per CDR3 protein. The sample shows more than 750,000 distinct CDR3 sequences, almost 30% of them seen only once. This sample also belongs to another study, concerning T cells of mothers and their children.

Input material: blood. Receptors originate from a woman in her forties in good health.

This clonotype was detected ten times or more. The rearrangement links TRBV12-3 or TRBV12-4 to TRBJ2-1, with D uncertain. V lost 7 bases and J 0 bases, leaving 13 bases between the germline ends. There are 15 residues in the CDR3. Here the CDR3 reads CASTSEANSYNEQFF. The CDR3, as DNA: TGTGCCAGCACCTCAGAGGCTAACTCCTACAATGAGCAGTTCTTC.

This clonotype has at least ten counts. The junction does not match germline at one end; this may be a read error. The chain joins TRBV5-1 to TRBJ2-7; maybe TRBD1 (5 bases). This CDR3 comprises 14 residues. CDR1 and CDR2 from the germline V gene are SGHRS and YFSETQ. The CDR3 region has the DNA TGCACCAGCAGCCCGGACATGCCCATCTACGAGCAGTACTTC. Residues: CTSSPDMPIYEQYF.

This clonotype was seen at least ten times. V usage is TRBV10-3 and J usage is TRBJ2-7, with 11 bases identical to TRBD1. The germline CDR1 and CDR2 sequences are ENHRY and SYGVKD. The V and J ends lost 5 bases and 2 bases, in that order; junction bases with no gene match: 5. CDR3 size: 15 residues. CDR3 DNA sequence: TGTGCCATCAGTACCCTGGGACAGGGGGCCTACGAGCAGTACTTC. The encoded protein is CAISTLGQGAYEQYF.

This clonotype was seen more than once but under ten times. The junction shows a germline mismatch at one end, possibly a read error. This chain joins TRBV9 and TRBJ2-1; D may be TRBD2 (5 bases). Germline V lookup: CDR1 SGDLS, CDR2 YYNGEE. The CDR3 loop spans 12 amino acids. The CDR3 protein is CASGVGSYEQFF. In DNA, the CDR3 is TGTGCCAGCGGCGTAGGGAGTTATGAGCAGTTCTTC. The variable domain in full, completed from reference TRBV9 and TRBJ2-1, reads DSGVTQTPKHLITATGQRVTLRCSPRSGDLSVYWYQQSLDQGLQFLIQYYNGEERAKGNILERFSAQQFPDLHSELNLSSLELGDSALYFCASGVGSYEQFFGPGTRLTVL.

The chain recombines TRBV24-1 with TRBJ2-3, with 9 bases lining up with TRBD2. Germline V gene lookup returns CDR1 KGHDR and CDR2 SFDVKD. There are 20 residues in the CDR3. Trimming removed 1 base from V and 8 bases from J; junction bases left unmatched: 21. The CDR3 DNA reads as TGTGCCACCAGTGATTTACGGGGACTAGCTTCTCCTCAAGTCAGGGGTACGCAGTATTTT. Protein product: CATSDLRGLASPQVRGTQYF.

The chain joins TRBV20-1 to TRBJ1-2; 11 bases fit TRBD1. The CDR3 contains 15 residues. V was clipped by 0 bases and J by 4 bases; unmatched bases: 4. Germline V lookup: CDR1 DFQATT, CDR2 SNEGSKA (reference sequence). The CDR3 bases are TGCAGTGCTAGAGAGGGGACAGGGGGTCCCTATGGCTACACCTTC. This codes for CSAREGTGGPYGYTF.

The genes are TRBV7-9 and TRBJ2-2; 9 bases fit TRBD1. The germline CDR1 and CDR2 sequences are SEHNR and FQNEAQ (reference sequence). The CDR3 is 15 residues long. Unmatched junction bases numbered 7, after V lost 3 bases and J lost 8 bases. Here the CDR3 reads CASSFDRGIAGELFF. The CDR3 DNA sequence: TGTGCCAGCAGCTTCGACAGGGGGATTGCAGGGGAGCTGTTTTTT.

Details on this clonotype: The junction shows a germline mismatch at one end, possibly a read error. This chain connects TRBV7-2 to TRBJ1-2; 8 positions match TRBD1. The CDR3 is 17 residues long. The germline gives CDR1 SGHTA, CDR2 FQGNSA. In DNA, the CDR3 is TGTGCCAGCAGCTCCCGAGTAGACAGGGGCGGGAACTGTGGCTACACCTTC. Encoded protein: CASSSRVDRGGNCGYTF.

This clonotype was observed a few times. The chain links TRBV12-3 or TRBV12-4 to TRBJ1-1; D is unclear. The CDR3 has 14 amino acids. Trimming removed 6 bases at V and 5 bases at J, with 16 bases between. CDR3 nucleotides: TGTGCCAGCAGCCCCAACGCGTATGGAACTGAAGCTTTCTTT. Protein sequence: CASSPNAYGTEAFF.

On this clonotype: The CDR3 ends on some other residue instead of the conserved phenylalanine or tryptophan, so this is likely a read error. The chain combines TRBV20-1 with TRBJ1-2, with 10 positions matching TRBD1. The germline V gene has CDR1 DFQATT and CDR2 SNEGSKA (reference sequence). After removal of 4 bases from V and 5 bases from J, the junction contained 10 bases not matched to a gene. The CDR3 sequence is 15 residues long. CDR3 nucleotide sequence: TGCAGTGCTACCCCATCGACAGGGGGCTTGTATGGCTACACCGTC. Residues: CSATPSTGGLYGYTV.

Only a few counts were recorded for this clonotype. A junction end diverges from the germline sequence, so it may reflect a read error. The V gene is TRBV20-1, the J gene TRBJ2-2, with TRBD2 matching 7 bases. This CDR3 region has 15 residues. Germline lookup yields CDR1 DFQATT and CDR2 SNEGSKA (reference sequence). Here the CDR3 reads CSATEMGGETGEPFF. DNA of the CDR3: TGCAGTGCGACAGAGATGGGGGGGGAAACCGGGGAGCCGTTTTTT.

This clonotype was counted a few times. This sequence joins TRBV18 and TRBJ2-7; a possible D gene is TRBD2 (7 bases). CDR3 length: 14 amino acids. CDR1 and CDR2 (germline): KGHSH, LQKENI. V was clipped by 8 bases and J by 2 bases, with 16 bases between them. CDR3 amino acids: CASAKGGVTYEQYF. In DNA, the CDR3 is TGTGCCAGCGCCAAGGGGGGGGTCACCTACGAGCAGTACTTC.

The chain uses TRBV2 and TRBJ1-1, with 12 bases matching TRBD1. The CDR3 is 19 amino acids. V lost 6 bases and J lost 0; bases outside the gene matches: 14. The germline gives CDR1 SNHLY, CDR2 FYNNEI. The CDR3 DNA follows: TGTGCCAGCAGCCACCGGGACAGGGGGCTCAGGTCCATGAACACTGAAGCTTTCTTT. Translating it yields CASSHRDRGLRSMNTEAFF. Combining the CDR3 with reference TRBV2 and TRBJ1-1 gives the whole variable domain EPEVTQTPSHQVTQMGQEVILRCVPISNHLYFYWYRQILGQKVEFLVSFYNNEISEKSEIFDDQFSVERPDGSNFTLKIRSTKLEDSAMYFCASSHRDRGLRSMNTEAFFGQGTRLTVV.

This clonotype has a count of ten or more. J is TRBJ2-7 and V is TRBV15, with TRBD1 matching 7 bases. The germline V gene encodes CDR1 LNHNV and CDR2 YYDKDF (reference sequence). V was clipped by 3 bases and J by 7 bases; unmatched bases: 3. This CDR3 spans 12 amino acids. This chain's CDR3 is CATSSNRGEQYF. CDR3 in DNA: TGTGCCACCAGCAGTAACAGGGGTGAGCAGTACTTC.

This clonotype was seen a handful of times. The CDR3 DNA sequence: TGTGCCAGCCGTACAGGGGGAAAGGGTGGCTACACCTTC. Protein sequence: CASRTGGKGGYTF. This chain joins TRBV6-1 and TRBJ1-2; TRBD1 matches 8 bases. The ends lost 8 bases at V and 7 bases at J; junction bases unmatched: 9. The CDR3 extends over 13 amino acids. CDR1 is MNHNS, CDR2 SASEGT, per germline.

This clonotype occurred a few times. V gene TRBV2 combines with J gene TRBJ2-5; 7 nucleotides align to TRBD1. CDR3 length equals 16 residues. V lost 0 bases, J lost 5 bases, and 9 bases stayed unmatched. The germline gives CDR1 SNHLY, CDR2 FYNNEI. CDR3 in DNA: TGTGCCAGCAGTGAAGCAGGGGGCCCGGGCAGGGAGACCCAGTACTTC. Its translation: CASSEAGGPGRETQYF.

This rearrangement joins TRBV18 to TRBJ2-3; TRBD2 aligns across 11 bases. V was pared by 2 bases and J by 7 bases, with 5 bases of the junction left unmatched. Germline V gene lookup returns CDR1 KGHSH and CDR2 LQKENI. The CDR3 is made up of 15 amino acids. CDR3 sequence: CASSPIAGGLYTQYF. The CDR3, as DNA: TGTGCCAGCTCACCAATAGCGGGGGGGCTATATACGCAGTATTTT.

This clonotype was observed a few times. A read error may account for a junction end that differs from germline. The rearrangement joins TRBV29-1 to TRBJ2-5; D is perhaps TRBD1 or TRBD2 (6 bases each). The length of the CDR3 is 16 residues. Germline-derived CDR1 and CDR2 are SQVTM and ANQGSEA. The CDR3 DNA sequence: TGTAGCGTTGAAGGTAGTAGGGGGGCGATATCGGAGACCCAGTACTTC. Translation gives CSVEGSRGAISETQYF.

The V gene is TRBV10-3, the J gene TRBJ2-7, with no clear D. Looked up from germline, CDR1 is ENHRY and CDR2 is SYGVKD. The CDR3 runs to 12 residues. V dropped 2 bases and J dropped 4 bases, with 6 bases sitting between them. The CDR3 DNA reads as TGTGCCATCAGTGAGGACGGTTACGAGCAGTACTTC. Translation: CAISEDGYEQYF.

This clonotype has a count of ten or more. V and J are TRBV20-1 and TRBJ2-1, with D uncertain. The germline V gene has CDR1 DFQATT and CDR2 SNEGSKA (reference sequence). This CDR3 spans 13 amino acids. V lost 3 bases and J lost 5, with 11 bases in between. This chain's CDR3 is CSARHRFDNEQFF. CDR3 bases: TGCAGTGCTAGGCACAGATTTGACAATGAGCAGTTCTTC.

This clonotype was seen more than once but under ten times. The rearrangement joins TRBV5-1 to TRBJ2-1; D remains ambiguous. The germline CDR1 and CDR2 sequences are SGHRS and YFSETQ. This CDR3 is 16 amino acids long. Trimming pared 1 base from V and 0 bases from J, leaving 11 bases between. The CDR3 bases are TGCGCCAGCAGCTTGATGGGCCAAACCTCCTACAATGAGCAGTTCTTC. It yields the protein CASSLMGQTSYNEQFF.

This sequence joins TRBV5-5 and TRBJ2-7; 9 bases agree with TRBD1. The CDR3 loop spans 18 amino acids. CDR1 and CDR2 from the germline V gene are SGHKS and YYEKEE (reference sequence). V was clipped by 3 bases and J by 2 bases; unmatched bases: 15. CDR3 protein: CASSSRYHGTGKTYEQYF. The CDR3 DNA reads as TGTGCCAGCAGCTCGCGGTACCACGGGACAGGGAAAACCTACGAGCAGTACTTC.

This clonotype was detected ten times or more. CDR3 protein: CASSRTGREETQYF. The CDR3 coding sequence is TGTGCCAGCAGCCGTACGGGGAGAGAAGAGACCCAGTACTTC. The chain employs TRBV5-4 and TRBJ2-5; D may be TRBD2 (5 bases). The CDR3 totals 14 residues. V was clipped by 4 bases and J by 3 bases, with 13 bases between them. Germline CDR1 and CDR2: SGHNT and YYREEE (reference sequence). The variable domain in full, completed from reference TRBV5-4 and TRBJ2-5, reads ETGVTQSPTHLIKTRGQQVTLRCSSQSGHNTVSWYQQALGQGPQFIFQYYREEENGRGNFPPRFSGLQFPNYSSELNVNALELDDSALYLCASSRTGREETQYFGPGTRLLVL.

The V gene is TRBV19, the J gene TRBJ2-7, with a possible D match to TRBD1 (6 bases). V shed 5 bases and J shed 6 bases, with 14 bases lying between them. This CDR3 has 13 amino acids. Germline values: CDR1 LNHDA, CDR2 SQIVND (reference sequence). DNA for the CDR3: TGTGCCAGTAGTGAAGACAGGCTAGGCGAGCAGTACTTC. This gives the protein CASSEDRLGEQYF.

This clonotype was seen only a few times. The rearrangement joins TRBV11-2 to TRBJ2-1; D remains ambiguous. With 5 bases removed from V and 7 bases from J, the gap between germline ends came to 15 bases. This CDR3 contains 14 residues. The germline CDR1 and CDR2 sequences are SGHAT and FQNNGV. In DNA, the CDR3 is TGTGCCAGCAGCCTCGCCGCGACCCAAAATGAGCAGTTCTTC. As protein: CASSLAATQNEQFF.

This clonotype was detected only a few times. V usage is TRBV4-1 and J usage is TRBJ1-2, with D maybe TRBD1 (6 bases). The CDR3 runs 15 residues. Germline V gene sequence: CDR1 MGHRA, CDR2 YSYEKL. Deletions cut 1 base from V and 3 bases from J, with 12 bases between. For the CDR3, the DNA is TGCGCCAGCAGCCAAGTGATAGCAGGGGACTATGGCTACACCTTC. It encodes CASSQVIAGDYGYTF.

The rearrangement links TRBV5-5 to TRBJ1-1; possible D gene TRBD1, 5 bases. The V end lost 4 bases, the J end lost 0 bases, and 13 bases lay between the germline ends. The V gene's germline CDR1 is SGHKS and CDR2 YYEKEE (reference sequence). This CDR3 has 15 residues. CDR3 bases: TGTGCCAGCAGCAATAGGGGAAATTTGAACACTGAAGCTTTCTTT. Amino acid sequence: CASSNRGNLNTEAFF.

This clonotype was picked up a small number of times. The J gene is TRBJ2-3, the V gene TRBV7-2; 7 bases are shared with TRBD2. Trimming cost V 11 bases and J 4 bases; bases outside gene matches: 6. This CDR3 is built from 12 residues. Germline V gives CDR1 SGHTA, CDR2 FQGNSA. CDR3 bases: TGTGCCGGACGGGGGGTCCCAGATACGCAGTATTTT. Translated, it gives CAGRGVPDTQYF.